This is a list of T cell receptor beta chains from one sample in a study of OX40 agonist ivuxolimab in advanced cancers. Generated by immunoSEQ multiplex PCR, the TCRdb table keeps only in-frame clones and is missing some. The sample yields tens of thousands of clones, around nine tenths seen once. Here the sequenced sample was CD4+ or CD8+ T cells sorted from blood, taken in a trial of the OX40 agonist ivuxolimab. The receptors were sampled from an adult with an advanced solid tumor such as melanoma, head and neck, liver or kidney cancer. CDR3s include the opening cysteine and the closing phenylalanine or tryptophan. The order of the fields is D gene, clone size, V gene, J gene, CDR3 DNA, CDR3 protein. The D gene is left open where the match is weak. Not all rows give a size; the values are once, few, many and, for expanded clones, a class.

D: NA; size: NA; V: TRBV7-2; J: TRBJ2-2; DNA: TGTGCCAGCAGCTTAGTCTCTAGTGGCGGGGAGCTGTTTTTT; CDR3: CASSLVSSGGELFF
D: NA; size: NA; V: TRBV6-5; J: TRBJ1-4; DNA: TGTGCCAGCAGTTACCGTGAAAAACTGTTTTTT; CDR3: CASSYREKLFF
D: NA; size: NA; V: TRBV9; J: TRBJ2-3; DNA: TGTGCCAGCAGCGTCCAGTTCCGGGCCACAGATACGCAGTATTTT; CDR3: CASSVQFRATDTQYF
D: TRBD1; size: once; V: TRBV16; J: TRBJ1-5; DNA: TGTGCCAGCAGCCTGCCCCCGACAGGGGGAGTTCAGCCCCAGCATTTT; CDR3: CASSLPPTGGVQPQHF
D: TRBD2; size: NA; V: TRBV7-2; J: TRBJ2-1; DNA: TGTGCCAGCAGCCAGACGTTGGGACTAGCGTCAAATGAGCAGTTCTTC; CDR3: CASSQTLGLASNEQFF
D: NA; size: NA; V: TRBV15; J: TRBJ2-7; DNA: TGTGCCACCAGCAGAGATCTTACCTACGAGCAGTACTTC; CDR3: CATSRDLTYEQYF
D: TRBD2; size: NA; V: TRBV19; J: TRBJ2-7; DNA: TGTGCCAGTAGTATAACCCCCGCGGGGGCCTACGAGCAGTACTTC; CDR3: CASSITPAGAYEQYF
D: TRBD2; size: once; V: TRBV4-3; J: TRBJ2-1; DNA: TGCGCCAGCAGCCCTCAACTAGCGGGGGGGCCCTGGAATGAGCAGTTCTTC; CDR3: CASSPQLAGGPWNEQFF
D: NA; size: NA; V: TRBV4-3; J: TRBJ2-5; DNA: TGCGCCAGCAGCCAAGAGGGGGCAGGGAAAGAGACCCAGTACTTC; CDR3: CASSQEGAGKETQYF
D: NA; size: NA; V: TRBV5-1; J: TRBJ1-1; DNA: TGCGCCAGCAGCTTGATGACACCGAACACTGAAGCTTTCTTT; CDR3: CASSLMTPNTEAFF
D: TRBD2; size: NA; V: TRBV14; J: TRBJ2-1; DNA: TGTGCAACCCAGCGGGGGACCTACAATGAGCAGTTCTTC; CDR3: CATQRGTYNEQFF
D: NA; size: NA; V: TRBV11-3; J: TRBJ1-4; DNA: TGTGCCAGCAGCTTAGCTTTAACAGGGATTAATGAAAAACTGTTTTTT; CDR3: CASSLALTGINEKLFF
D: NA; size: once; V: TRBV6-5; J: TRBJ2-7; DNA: TGTGCCAGCAGTAGGACAGCGGGTTACGAGCAGTACTTC; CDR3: CASSRTAGYEQYF
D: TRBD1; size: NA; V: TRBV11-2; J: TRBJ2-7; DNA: TGTGCCAGCAGCTTAGTGCACCGACAGGGGTACGAGCAGTACTTC; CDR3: CASSLVHRQGYEQYF
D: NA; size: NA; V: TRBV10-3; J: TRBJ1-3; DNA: TGTGCCATCAGTGAGATTGGAGTGGGAAACACCATATATTTT; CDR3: CAISEIGVGNTIYF
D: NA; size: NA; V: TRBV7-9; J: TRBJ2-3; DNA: TGTGCCAGCAGCTTAGGGGGGTCAGGTGAAACAGATACGCAGTATTTT; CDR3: CASSLGGSGETDTQYF
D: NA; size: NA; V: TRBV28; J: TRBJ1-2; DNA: TGTGCCAGCAGCTTCAACTATGGCTACACCTTC; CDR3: CASSFNYGYTF
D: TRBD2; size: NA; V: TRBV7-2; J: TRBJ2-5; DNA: TGTGCCAGCAGCTTCCGGGGGGGGCCAGAGACCCAGTACTTC; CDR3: CASSFRGGPETQYF
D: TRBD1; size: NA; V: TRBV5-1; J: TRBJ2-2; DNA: TGCGCCAGCAGCTCTTGGACAGGGGTGACCGGGGAGCTGTTTTTT; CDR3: CASSSWTGVTGELFF
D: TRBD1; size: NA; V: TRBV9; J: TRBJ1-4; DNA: TGTGCCAGCAGCGCCGGACAGGGGCCAGCAACTAATGAAAAACTGTTTTTT; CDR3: CASSAGQGPATNEKLFF
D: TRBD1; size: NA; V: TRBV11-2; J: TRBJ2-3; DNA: TGTGCCAGCAGCCTAGAGGGCAGGGGGCGAGATACGCAGTATTTT; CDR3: CASSLEGRGRDTQYF
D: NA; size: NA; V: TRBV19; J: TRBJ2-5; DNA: TGTGCCAGTAGTACCGGCCCTGCACGCGAGACCCAGTACTTC; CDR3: CASSTGPARETQYF
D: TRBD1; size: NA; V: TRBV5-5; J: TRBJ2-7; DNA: TGTGCCAGCAGCGCCGGGACAGGCAGGCCCGAGCAGTACTTC; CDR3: CASSAGTGRPEQYF
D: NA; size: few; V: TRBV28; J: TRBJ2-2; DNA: TGTGCCAGCAGTTTAGCAGGGTCCGGGGAGCTGTTTTTT; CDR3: CASSLAGSGELFF
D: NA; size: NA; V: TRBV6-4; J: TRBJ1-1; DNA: TGTGCCAGCAGTGATGGCAGGACGACTTTCTTT; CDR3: CASSDGRTTFF
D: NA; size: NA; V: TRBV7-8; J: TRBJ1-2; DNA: TGTGCCAGCAGCCCGAGTGGGGGCTATGGCTACACCTTC; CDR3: CASSPSGGYGYTF
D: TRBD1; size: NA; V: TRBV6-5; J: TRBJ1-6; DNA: TGTGCCAGCAGTTACCGGGACAGGATTGGTTCACCCCTCCACTTT; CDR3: CASSYRDRIGSPLHF
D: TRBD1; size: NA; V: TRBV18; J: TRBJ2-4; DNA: TGTGCCAGCTCACCGGGCAGGGGGCAAAACATTCAGTACTTC; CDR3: CASSPGRGQNIQYF
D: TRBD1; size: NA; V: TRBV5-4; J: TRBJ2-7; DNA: TGTGCCAGCAGCTTGGGAGAGGACAGGGGGCCTCACGAGCAGTACTTC; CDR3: CASSLGEDRGPHEQYF
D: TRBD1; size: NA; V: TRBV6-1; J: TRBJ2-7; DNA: TGTGCCAGCAGTTGGGACAGGGGGGGTTTCTACGAGCAGTACTTC; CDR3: CASSWDRGGFYEQYF